These 21 T cell receptor beta chains share one sample of origin, sequenced in a study of T cells after yellow fever vaccination. TCRdb reprocessed the 5' RACE reads with MiXCR, giving one entry per CDR3 protein. The table shows under 300,000 distinct CDR3 sequences, with about 7% occurring only once. The sequenced sample was CD4+ T cells sorted from PBMCs, obtained 15 days after the yellow fever booster vaccination. These receptors originate from a man younger than 40 who received the YFV17D yellow fever vaccine.

This clonotype occurred many times. The chain combines TRBV6-5 with TRBJ2-3, with D unresolved. Trimming left V 0 bases short and J 2 bases short, with 9 bases between. This CDR3 comprises 15 residues. Germline CDR1 reads MNHEY; CDR2 reads SVGAGI. This chain's CDR3 is CASSYSRPNTDTQYF. For the CDR3, the DNA is TGTGCCAGCAGTTACTCTAGACCGAACACAGATACGCAGTATTTT.

The CDR3 DNA sequence: TGTGCCAGTAGTCTTCGACAGGGGGCCACTGAAGCTTTCTTT. Protein sequence: CASSLRQGATEAFF. The chain employs TRBV19 and TRBJ1-1, with 10 bases lining up with TRBD1. V dropped 5 bases and J dropped 4; count of bases not matched to a gene: 4. From germline, CDR1 is LNHDA and CDR2 SQIVND (reference sequence). CDR3 size: 14 residues. The complete variable domain, with remaining parts taken from reference TRBV19 and TRBJ1-1, reads DGGITQSPKYLFRKEGQNVTLSCEQNLNHDAMYWYRQDPGQGLRLIYYSQIVNDFQKGDIAEGYSVSREKKESFPLTVTSAQKNPTAFYLCASSLRQGATEAFFGQGTRLTVV.

The V and J genes are TRBV3-1 and TRBJ2-7; D not certain. CDR1 and CDR2 from the germline V gene are LGHDT and YNNKEL (reference sequence). The CDR3 sequence is 14 residues long. Trimming shortened V by 4 bases and J by 2 bases, and 12 bases separated the two germline ends. CDR3 sequence: CASSRGGVAYEQYF. The CDR3 nucleotides read TGTGCCAGCAGCCGAGGTGGCGTAGCCTACGAGCAGTACTTC.

V and J are TRBV30 and TRBJ1-3; D is undetermined. CDR3 length: 13 residues. Trimming took 4 bases from V and 0 from J, leaving 7 bases between them. The germline V gene has CDR1 GTSNPN and CDR2 SVGIG (reference sequence). The CDR3 spells CAWITNSGNTIYF. The CDR3 DNA reads as TGTGCCTGGATCACTAACTCTGGAAACACCATATATTTT.

Ten or more counts support this clonotype. The chain recombines TRBV3-1 with TRBJ2-7; D uncertain. This CDR3 is 13 amino acids long. Germline CDR1 reads LGHDT; CDR2 reads YNNKEL (reference sequence). V gave up 4 bases and J gave up 3 bases, with 10 bases separating them. CDR3: CASSLGLLYEQYF. The CDR3 DNA sequence: TGTGCCAGCAGCCTCGGGCTACTCTACGAGCAGTACTTC.

This clonotype showed up just a few times. One end of the junction does not line up with germline, which may come from a read error. The genes are TRBV28 and TRBJ1-2; TRBD1 agrees at 7 bases. The length of the CDR3 is 15 residues. Germline CDR1 reads MDHEN; CDR2 reads SYDVKM. The CDR3 DNA reads as TGTGCCAGCACTTTAGGGGCGGGACAGCCTTATGGCTACACCTTC. Its translation: CASTLGAGQPYGYTF.

V usage is TRBV20-1 and J usage is TRBJ1-5; D may be TRBD1 (5 bases). This CDR3 has 11 residues. CDR1 is DFQATT, CDR2 SNEGSKA, per germline (reference sequence). The V gene lost 6 bases and the J gene lost 4 bases, with 7 bases spanning the gap. CDR3 nucleotides: TGCAGTGCAGGGGAGAATCAGCCCCAGCATTTT. Translation gives CSAGENQPQHF.

This clonotype showed up just a few times. This chain uses TRBV29-1 with TRBJ2-1, with D tentatively TRBD1 or TRBD2 (5 bases each). V lost 4 bases and J lost 7, with 11 bases in between. Germline-derived CDR1 and CDR2 are SQVTM and ANQGSEA. This CDR3 region has 12 residues. The CDR3 nucleotides are TGCAGCGTTGCGGGGCTAGGGAATGAGCAGTTCTTC. Residues: CSVAGLGNEQFF.

This clonotype was counted at least ten times. V and J are TRBV6-1 and TRBJ1-2; D remains unclear. Trimming shortened V by 1 base and J by 2 bases, and 5 bases separated the two germline ends. The CDR3 runs to 13 residues. The germline gives CDR1 MNHNS, CDR2 SASEGT. CDR3 DNA sequence: TGTGCCAGCAGTGAAGACAGCAACTATGGCTACACCTTC. It translates to CASSEDSNYGYTF.

This clonotype was picked up many times. CDR3 in DNA: TGCAGTGCTCCCCTTAATACTAATGAAAAACTGTTTTTT. This encodes CSAPLNTNEKLFF. The chain joins TRBV20-1 to TRBJ1-4; D gene unclear. Germline CDR1 is DFQATT and CDR2 is SNEGSKA (reference sequence). With 5 bases removed from V and 2 bases from J, the gap between germline ends came to 9 bases. The CDR3 totals 13 residues.

This clonotype showed up just a few times. The chain recombines TRBV4-3 with TRBJ2-4, with a weak D call TRBD2 (6 bases). V lost 4 bases, J lost 6 bases, and 16 bases lay in between. CDR1 and CDR2 from the germline V gene are LGHNA and YSLEER. This CDR3 has 15 amino acids. CDR3 bases: TGCGCCAGCAGCCCCCAGGAGGGGTGGGGAAACATTCAGTACTTC. It translates to CASSPQEGWGNIQYF.

V usage is TRBV7-2 and J usage is TRBJ2-7; possibly TRBD1 for D (5 bases). This CDR3 has 13 residues. V lost 4 bases, J lost 7 bases, and 14 bases lay in between. CDR1 is SGHTA and CDR2 is FQGNSA in the germline V gene. In DNA form, the CDR3 reads TGTGCCAGCAGCTCTGACAGAGGAGAAGAGCAGTACTTC. This gives the protein CASSSDRGEEQYF.

This clonotype came up a few times. The J gene is TRBJ2-7, the V gene TRBV7-2; D gene ambiguous. CDR1 is SGHTA and CDR2 is FQGNSA in the germline V gene. Trimming cost V 5 bases and J 6 bases, with 14 bases left between them. The CDR3 is 13 amino acids. The CDR3, as DNA: TGTGCCAGCAGCGCCTCGACTGTAGGCGAGCAGTACTTC. Residues: CASSASTVGEQYF.

This clonotype was recorded a few times. V gene TRBV5-1 combines with J gene TRBJ1-2, with D hard to call. Trimming took 0 bases from V and 1 from J, leaving 10 bases between them. Germline CDR1 SGHRS, CDR2 YFSETQ. The CDR3 has 15 amino acids. The CDR3 region has the DNA TGCGCCAGCAGCTTGGGGAGAGTCAGTAACTATGGCTACACCTTC. It encodes CASSLGRVSNYGYTF. The whole variable domain, remainder taken from reference TRBV5-1 and TRBJ1-2, is KAGVTQTPRYLIKTRGQQVTLSCSPISGHRSVSWYQQTPGQGLQFLFEYFSETQRNKGNFPGRFSGRQFSNSRSEMNVSTLELGDSALYLCASSLGRVSNYGYTFGSGTRLTVV.

The sample holds many counts of this clonotype. The chain is built from TRBV7-9 and TRBJ2-5; unclear D gene. The germline CDR1 and CDR2 sequences are SEHNR and FQNEAQ (reference sequence). The CDR3 totals 14 residues. Between the trimmed V and J ends, which lost 5 bases and 0 bases, there was a span of 10 bases. CDR3 amino acids: CASSEYSDQETQYF. The CDR3 coding sequence is TGTGCCAGCAGCGAGTATTCGGACCAAGAGACCCAGTACTTC.

This clonotype was recorded at least ten times. V usage is TRBV23-1 and J usage is TRBJ2-7, with 7 bases aligning to TRBD1. TRBV23-1 is an ORF; its function is uncertain. This CDR3 has 14 amino acids. With V trimmed by 3 bases and J by 5 bases, 7 bases remained unmatched. The CDR3 loop reads CASSHKTGTNEQYF. The CDR3 bases are TGCGCCAGCAGTCATAAGACAGGGACCAACGAGCAGTACTTC.

The CDR3 loop reads CASSLARAGGPNEQFF. The CDR3 DNA reads TGTGCCAGCAGCTTAGCGCGGGCGGGAGGGCCTAATGAGCAGTTCTTC. The J gene is TRBJ2-1, the V gene TRBV7-2; TRBD2 matches at 9 bases. The germline V gene encodes CDR1 SGHTA and CDR2 FQGNSA. This CDR3 has 16 residues. With 0 bases clipped from V and 7 bases from J, the junction kept 7 bases outside the gene matches.

This clonotype was seen a handful of times. The rearrangement links TRBV7-2 to TRBJ2-2, with TRBD2 matching over 13 bases. The CDR3 is 16 residues long. The trim removed 8 bases at V and 6 bases at J, leaving 9 bases unmatched. Germline V gives CDR1 SGHTA, CDR2 FQGNSA. The CDR3 DNA follows: TGTGCCAGCGCCCCCGTGGGACTAGCGGGACCCGGGGAGCTGTTTTTT. Translation gives CASAPVGLAGPGELFF.

This clonotype was counted ten times or more. J is TRBJ2-3 and V is TRBV11-3; 11 bases are shared with TRBD2. This CDR3 has 15 residues. Trimming at V came to 5 bases and at J to 6 bases, leaving 7 bases not matched to a gene. Germline V lookup: CDR1 SGHNT, CDR2 YENEEA. Here the CDR3 reads CASSTSLAGEDTQYF. DNA for the CDR3: TGTGCCAGCAGCACCTCACTAGCGGGAGAGGATACGCAGTATTTT.

This clonotype occurred many times. The CDR3 nucleotides are TGTGCCAGCAGCTTGAGGCTAGCGGGCAGGGGGAAAAACATTCAGTACTTC. Its protein is CASSLRLAGRGKNIQYF. J is TRBJ2-4 and V is TRBV7-2; D possibly corresponds to TRBD2 (8 bases). Trimming removed 3 bases at V and 4 bases at J, with 19 bases between. Germline CDR1 and CDR2: SGHTA and FQGNSA. This CDR3 is 17 amino acids long.

In its sample, this clonotype was seen many times. This sequence joins TRBV20-1 and TRBJ2-1, with D maybe TRBD2 (5 bases). CDR3 length equals 12 residues. Germline V gene lookup returns CDR1 DFQATT and CDR2 SNEGSKA (reference sequence). V shed 5 bases and J shed 9 bases, with 14 bases lying between them. The CDR3 is CSAPTERVEQFF. CDR3 in DNA: TGCAGTGCTCCGACGGAGAGGGTTGAGCAGTTCTTC.